This T cell receptor (beta chain) was recovered during a study of T cell responses to AZD1222 COVID-19 vaccine. With 2 bases removed from V and 4 bases from J, the gap between germline ends came to 14 bases. Germline loops: CDR1 SGHTA, CDR2 FQGNSA. This CDR3 contains 15 residues. TCRdb's copy holds only in-frame clones and misses some; the assay was immunoSEQ multiplex PCR. Of roughly 96,000 clones listed, 70% to 90% are singletons. This sequence joins TRBV7-2 and TRBJ1-2; D may be TRBD1 (5 bases). Sequencing used peripheral blood, obtained on day 0 of AZD1222 vaccination. This receptor was taken from an adult in good health. For the CDR3, the DNA is TGTGCCAGCAGCTTAAGTATCGGGACCGTCTATGGCTACACCTTC. Translated, it gives CASSLSIGTVYGYTF.